The T cell receptor (beta chain) described here comes from a study of blood T cell repertoires in COVID-19. Study details: Samples representing acute and convalescent COVID-19 were sourced from the United States, Italy and Spain. Sample material is recorded as cDNA or gDNA derived from T cells, B-cell-depleted T cells, or PBMCs.

Authors' data handling: The assay estimated nucleated cells by amplifying reference gene primers. TCRdb's table, derived via immunoSEQ multiplex PCR, lists solely in-frame clones and lacks some. V, J and clone size are those of that table, while D and trimming were read from the DNA. The table lists 150,000 to 200,000 clones, approximately 90% of them singletons, with approximately 6% in the top ten. This clone was detected once. The CDR3 covers 15 residues. The germline CDR1 and CDR2 sequences are LGHDT and YNNKEL (reference sequence). V dropped 1 base and J dropped 8; count of bases not matched to a gene: 8.

The sequence derives from a man aged 35-49 years with active or convalescent COVID-19. The specimen was peripheral blood. The rearrangement joins TRBV3-1 (or the pseudogene TRBV3-2) to TRBJ2-1; TRBD2 matches at 7 bases. This CDR3 is CASSQGTRPQDEQFF. DNA of the CDR3: TGTGCCAGCAGCCAAGGGACTAGACCCCAGGATGAGCAGTTCTTC.